This T cell receptor (beta chain) is from a study of tumor-infiltrating lymphocytes in localized non-small cell lung cancer. Study-level points and caveats: Tumors had more T cell infiltration than uninvolved lung, per TCRbeta sequencing and CD3 counts. Each assay used a separate piece of the same tissue. No T-cell fraction difference was seen between IM1 and IM2 tumors. Only some patients had TCR sequencing, depending on available tissue.

Libraries were prepared by immunoSEQ multiplex PCR; TCRdb keeps only in-frame clonotypes and omits some of them. The data contain around 5,300 clones, 66% of them singletons. Of note for this clone: Antigen: not known.

With 5 bases clipped from V and 4 bases from J, the junction kept 11 bases outside the gene matches. The germline CDR1 and CDR2 sequences are SGHTA and FQGNSA. The CDR3 sequence is 15 residues long. The rearrangement links TRBV7-2 to TRBJ2-7, with 7 bases matching TRBD1. Sequencing was performed on uninvolved lung tissue not adjacent to the tumor. The receptor was isolated from a human donor with non-small cell lung cancer. The CDR3, as DNA: TGTGCCAGCAGCACCCACGCAATGACAGGGTACGAGCAGTACTTC. It yields the protein CASSTHAMTGYEQYF.